This T cell receptor (beta chain) is drawn from a study of blood T cell repertoires in COVID-19. About the study: Italy, Spain and the United States were the sources of the convalescent and acute COVID-19 samples. PBMCs, B-cell-depleted T cells, or T cells provided the cDNA or gDNA that made up the material.

Deletions cut 4 bases from V and 4 bases from J, with 16 bases between. This CDR3 region has 14 residues. From germline, CDR1 is SQVTM and CDR2 ANQGSEA. Source study methods: Nucleated cell counts were estimated from reference gene primer amplification. The table came from immunoSEQ multiplex PCR; TCRdb's copy has only in-frame clones and leaves some out. V and J calls plus clone size are reproduced from that table; the DNA served to infer D and trimming. The data show some 330,000 clones, roughly 90% seen once. This clonotype was obtained from a woman in her forties or fifties with active or convalescent COVID-19. Material for sequencing was peripheral blood. The chain is built from TRBV29-1 and TRBJ1-2; D may be TRBD1 (5 bases). As DNA, the CDR3 is TGCAGCGTTGCCCCAGGGTCCGGAAGCTATGGCTACACCTTC. Its translation is CSVAPGSGSYGYTF.